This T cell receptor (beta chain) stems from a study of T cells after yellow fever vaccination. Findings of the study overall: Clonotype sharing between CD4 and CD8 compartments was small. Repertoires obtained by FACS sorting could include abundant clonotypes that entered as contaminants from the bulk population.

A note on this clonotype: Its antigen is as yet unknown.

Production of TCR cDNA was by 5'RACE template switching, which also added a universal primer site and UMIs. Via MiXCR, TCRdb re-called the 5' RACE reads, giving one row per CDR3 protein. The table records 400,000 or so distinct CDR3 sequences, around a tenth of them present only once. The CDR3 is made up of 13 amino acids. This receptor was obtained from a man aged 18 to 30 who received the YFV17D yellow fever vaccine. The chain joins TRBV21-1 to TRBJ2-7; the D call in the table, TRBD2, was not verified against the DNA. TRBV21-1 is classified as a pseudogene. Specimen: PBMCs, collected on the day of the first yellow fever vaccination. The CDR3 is CASSKGEGVEQYF. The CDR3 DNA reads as TGTGCCAGCAGCAAAGGGGAGGGGGTCGAGCAGTACTTC.